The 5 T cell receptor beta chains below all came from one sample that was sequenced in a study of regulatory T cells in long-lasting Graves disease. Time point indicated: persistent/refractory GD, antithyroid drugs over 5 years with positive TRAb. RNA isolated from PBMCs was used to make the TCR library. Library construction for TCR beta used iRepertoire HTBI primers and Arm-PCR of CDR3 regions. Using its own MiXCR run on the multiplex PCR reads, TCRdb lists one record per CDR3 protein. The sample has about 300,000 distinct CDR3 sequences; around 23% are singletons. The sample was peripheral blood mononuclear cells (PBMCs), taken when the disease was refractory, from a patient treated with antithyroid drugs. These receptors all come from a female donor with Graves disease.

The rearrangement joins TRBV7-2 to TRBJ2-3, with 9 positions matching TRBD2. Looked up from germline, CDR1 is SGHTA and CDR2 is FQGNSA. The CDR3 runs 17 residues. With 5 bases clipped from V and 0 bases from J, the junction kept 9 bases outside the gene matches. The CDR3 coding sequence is TGTGCCAGCAGCCCGGGGACTAGCCGAAGAAGCACAGATACGCAGTATTTT. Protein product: CASSPGTSRRSTDTQYF.

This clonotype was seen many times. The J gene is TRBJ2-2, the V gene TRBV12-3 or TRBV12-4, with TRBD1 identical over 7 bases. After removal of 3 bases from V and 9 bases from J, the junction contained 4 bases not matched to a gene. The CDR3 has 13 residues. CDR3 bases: TGTGCCAGCAGTTTCAACAGGGGAAGGGAGCTGTTTTTT. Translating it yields CASSFNRGRELFF.

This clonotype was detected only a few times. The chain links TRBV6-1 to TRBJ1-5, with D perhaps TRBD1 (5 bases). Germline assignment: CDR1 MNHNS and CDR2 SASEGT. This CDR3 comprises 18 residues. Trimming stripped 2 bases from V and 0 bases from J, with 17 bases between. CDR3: CASSEWATVTYSNQPQHF. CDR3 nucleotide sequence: TGTGCCAGCAGTGAATGGGCGACAGTCACTTATAGCAATCAGCCCCAGCATTTT.

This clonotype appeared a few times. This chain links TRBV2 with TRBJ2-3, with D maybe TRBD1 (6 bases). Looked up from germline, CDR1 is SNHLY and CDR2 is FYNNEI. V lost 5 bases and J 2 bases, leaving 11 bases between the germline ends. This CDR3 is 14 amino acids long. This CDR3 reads CASSPQGPTDTQYF. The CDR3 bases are TGTGCCAGCAGTCCACAGGGACCCACAGATACGCAGTATTTT. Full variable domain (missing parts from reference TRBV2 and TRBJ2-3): EPEVTQTPSHQVTQMGQEVILRCVPISNHLYFYWYRQILGQKVEFLVSFYNNEISEKSEIFDDQFSVERPDGSNFTLKIRSTKLEDSAMYFCASSPQGPTDTQYFGPGTRLTVL.

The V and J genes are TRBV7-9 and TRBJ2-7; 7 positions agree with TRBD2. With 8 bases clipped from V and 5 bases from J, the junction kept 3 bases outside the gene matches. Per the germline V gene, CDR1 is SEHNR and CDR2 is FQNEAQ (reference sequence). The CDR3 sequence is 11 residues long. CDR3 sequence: CASGGGNEQYF. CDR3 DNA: TGTGCCAGCGGCGGGGGTAACGAGCAGTACTTC.